The next 7 T cell receptor beta chains were all read from a single sample in a study of early T cells in non-severe SARS-CoV-2 infection. A single record per CDR3 protein comes from TCRdb applying MiXCR to the 5' RACE reads. The repertoire includes about 67,000 distinct CDR3 sequences, around 10% of them detected once, and 3% to 4.5% sits in the top ten. Sequenced: whole blood. These receptors originate from an adult who was a healthcare worker with PCR-confirmed SARS-CoV-2 infection or an uninfected control (not recorded which).

In its sample, this clonotype was seen a few times. The chain recombines TRBV6-1 with TRBJ1-2; D remains ambiguous. The germline CDR1 and CDR2 sequences are MNHNS and SASEGT. The CDR3 has 11 residues. V dropped 0 bases and J dropped 13 bases, with 9 bases sitting between them. In DNA, the CDR3 is TGTGCCAGCAGTGAAGCTCTACGGTGCACCTTC. Translated, it gives CASSEALRCTF.

At least ten counts were recorded for this clonotype. This chain connects TRBV7-3 to TRBJ1-2; tentative D call: TRBD1 (5 bases). CDR1 and CDR2 (germline): SGHTA, FQGTGA. The CDR3 is 11 residues long. Trimming stripped 5 bases from V and 8 bases from J, with 9 bases between. CDR3 amino acids: CASSRWTGYTF. Here the CDR3 DNA reads TGTGCCAGCAGCAGGTGGACAGGCTACACCTTC.

CDR3 DNA sequence: TGTGCCAGCAGTGAATACTACGAGCAGTACTTC. This sequence encodes CASSEYYEQYF. V and J are TRBV2 and TRBJ2-7; D gene ambiguous. This CDR3 spans 11 amino acids. V gave up 2 bases and J gave up 3 bases, with 2 bases separating them. Germline V gene data show CDR1 as SNHLY and CDR2 as FYNNEI.

This clonotype was detected ten times or more. The chain employs TRBV7-8 and TRBJ1-3, with a possible D match to TRBD1 (5 bases). The germline gives CDR1 SGHVS, CDR2 FQNEAQ. V dropped 6 bases and J dropped 7 bases, with 25 bases sitting between them. This CDR3 region has 17 residues. For the CDR3, the DNA is TGTGCCAGCAGTTCCACCCCCAGTTTCCCAAGGGGTAACACCATATATTTT. Translation: CASSSTPSFPRGNTIYF.

This clonotype came up many times. This chain connects TRBV28 to TRBJ2-1; TRBD2 might be the D (6 bases). In germline, CDR1 is MDHEN, CDR2 SYDVKM. The CDR3 has 12 residues. The V and J ends lost 6 bases and 12 bases respectively, with 15 bases between them. In nucleotides, the CDR3 is TGTGCCAGCAGCCCAGGGACTCGTTCGCAGTTCTTC. This sequence encodes CASSPGTRSQFF.

This clonotype is a singleton in its sample. The gene calls are TRBV12-3 or TRBV12-4 and TRBJ2-3; D may be TRBD2 (5 bases). There are 14 residues in the CDR3. The V and J ends lost 10 bases and 3 bases respectively, with 17 bases between them. The DNA for the CDR3 is TGTGCCACCCGGGATAATCTTTGGACAGATACGCAGTATTTT. Its translation: CATRDNLWTDTQYF.

J is TRBJ2-2 and V is TRBV5-1; tentative D call: TRBD1 (6 bases). The V end lost 4 bases, the J end lost 2 bases, and 15 bases lay between the germline ends. Germline V gives CDR1 SGHRS, CDR2 YFSETQ. The CDR3 extends over 16 amino acids. This chain's CDR3 is CASSLSPGTNTGELFF. CDR3 nucleotide sequence: TGCGCCAGCAGCCTGTCACCGGGGACAAACACCGGGGAGCTGTTTTTT.